This T cell receptor (beta chain) was obtained from a study of Graves' ophthalmopathy and Graves' hyperthyroidism. Amplification targeted the TCR beta CDR3 regions, with RNA transcripts as the source material. HTBI primers served in a first-round RT-PCR, which a second-round multiplex PCR followed. In TCRdb, the multiplex PCR reads were re-called with MiXCR into one record per CDR3 protein. The data contain around 670,000 distinct CDR3 sequences, around 40% of them singletons. V trimming: 3 bases; J trimming: 11 bases; junction bases outside the gene matches: 4. The CDR3 consists of 12 residues. Per germline, CDR1 SGHDT and CDR2 YYEEEE.

The TCR comes from an adult man with Graves' ophthalmopathy. The genes are TRBV5-6 and TRBJ1-1; TRBD1 matches 10 bases. The specimen was peripheral blood. CDR3 coding DNA: TGTGCCAGCAGCTGGGGGACAGGGGACGCTTTCTTT. Residues: CASSWGTGDAFF.